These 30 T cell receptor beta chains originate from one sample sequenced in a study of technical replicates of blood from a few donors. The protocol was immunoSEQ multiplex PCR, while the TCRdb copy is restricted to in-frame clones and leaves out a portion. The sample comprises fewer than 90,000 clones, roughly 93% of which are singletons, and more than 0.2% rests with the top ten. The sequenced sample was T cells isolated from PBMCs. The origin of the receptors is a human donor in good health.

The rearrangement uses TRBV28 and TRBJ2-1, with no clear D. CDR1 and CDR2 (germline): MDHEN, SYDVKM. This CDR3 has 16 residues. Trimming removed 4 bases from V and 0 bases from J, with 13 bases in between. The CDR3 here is CASSSSTPSSYNEQFF. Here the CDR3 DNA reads TGTGCCAGCAGTTCCTCGACACCGAGCTCCTACAATGAGCAGTTCTTC.

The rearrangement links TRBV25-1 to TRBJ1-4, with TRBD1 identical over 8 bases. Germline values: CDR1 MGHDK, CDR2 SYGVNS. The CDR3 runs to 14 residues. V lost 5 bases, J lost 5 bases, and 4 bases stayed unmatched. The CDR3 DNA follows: TGTGCCAGCAGTCAGGGGGCCCTAAATGAAAAACTGTTTTTT. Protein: CASSQGALNEKLFF.

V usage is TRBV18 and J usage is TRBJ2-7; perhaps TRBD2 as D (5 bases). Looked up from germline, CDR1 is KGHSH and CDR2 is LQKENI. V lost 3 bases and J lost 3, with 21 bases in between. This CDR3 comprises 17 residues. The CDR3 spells CASSPNQVREGYYEQYF. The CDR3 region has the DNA TGTGCCAGCTCACCCAACCAGGTCCGAGAGGGATACTACGAGCAGTACTTC.

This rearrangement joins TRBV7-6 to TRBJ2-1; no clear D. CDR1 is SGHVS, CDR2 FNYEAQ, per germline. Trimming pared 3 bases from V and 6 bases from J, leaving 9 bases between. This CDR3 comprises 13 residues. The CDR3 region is CASSFRSINEQFF. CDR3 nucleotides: TGTGCCAGCAGCTTTAGATCAATCAATGAGCAGTTCTTC. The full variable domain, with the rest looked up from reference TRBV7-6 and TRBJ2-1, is GAGVSQSPRYKVTKRGQDVALRCDPISGHVSLYWYRQALGQGPEFLTYFNYEAQQDKSGLPNDRFSAERPEGSISTLTIQRTEQRDSAMYRCASSFRSINEQFFGPGTRLTVL.

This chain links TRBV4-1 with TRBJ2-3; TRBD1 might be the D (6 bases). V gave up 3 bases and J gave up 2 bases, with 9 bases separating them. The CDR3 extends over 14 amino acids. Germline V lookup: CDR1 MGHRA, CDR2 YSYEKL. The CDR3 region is CASSQGATTDTQYF. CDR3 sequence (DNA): TGCGCCAGCAGCCAGGGGGCTACCACAGATACGCAGTATTTT.

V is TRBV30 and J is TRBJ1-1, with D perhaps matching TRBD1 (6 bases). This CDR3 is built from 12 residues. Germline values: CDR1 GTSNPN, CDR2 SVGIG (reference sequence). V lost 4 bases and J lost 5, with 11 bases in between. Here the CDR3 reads CAWTIGGTEAFF. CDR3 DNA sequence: TGTGCCTGGACAATAGGGGGAACTGAAGCTTTCTTT.

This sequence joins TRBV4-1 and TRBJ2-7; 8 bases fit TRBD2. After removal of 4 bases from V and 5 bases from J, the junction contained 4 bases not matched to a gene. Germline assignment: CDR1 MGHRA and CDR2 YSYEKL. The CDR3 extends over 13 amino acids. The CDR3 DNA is TGCGCCAGCAGCCCAGGAGCGGGAGACGAGCAGTACTTC. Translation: CASSPGAGDEQYF.

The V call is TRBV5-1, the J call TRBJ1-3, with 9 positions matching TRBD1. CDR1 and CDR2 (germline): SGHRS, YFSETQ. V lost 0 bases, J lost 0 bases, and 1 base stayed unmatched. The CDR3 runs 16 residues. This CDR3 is CASSLVDRGSGNTIYF. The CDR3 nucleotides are TGCGCCAGCAGCTTGGTGGACAGGGGCTCTGGAAACACCATATATTTT.

Here the CDR3 DNA reads TGTGCCAGCAGGGGCGTTAACTCCTACGAGCAGTACTTC. Residues: CASRGVNSYEQYF. The chain has TRBV2 and TRBJ2-7; no reliable D call. Germline CDR1 and CDR2: SNHLY and FYNNEI. This CDR3 region has 13 residues. V gave up 6 bases and J gave up 0 bases, with 9 bases separating them.

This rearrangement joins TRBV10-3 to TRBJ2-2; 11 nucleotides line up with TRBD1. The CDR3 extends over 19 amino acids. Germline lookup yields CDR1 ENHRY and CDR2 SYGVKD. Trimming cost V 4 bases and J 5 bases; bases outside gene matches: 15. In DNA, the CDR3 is TGTGCCATCAGTGGTCGGGCACTCGGACAGGGGGCTTCAACCGGGGAGCTGTTTTTT. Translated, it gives CAISGRALGQGASTGELFF.

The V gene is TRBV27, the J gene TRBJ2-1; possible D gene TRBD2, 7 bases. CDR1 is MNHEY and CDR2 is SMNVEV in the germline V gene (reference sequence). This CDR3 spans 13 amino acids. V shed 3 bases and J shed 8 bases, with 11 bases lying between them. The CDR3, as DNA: TGTGCCAGCAGTTTGTGGGGGGGCGATGAGCAGTTCTTC. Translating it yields CASSLWGGDEQFF.

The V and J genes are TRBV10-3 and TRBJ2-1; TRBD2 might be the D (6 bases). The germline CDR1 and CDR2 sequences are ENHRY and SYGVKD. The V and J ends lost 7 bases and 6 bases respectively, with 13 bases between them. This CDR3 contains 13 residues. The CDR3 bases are TGTGCCATCAAGGAGGGTCTGGGCAATGAGCAGTTCTTC. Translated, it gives CAIKEGLGNEQFF.

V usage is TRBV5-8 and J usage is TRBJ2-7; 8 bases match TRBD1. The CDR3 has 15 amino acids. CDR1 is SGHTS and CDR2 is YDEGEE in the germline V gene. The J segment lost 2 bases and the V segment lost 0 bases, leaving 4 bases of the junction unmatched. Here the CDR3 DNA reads TGTGCCAGCAGCTTGGAAACAGGGGGTCCCTACGAGCAGTACTTC. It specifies CASSLETGGPYEQYF.

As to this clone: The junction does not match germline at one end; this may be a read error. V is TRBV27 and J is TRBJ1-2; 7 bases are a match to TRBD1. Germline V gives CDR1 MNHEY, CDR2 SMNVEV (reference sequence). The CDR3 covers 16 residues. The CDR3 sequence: CASSLSANRDSYGYTF. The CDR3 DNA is TGTGCCAGCAGCTTATCTGCAAACCGGGACAGCTATGGCTACACCTTC.

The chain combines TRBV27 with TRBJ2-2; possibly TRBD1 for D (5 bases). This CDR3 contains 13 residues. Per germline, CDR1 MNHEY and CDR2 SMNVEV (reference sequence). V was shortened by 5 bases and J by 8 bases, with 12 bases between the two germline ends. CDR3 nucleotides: TGTGCCAGCAGTCCAGGGCTTTGGGGGGAGCTGTTTTTT. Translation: CASSPGLWGELFF.

CDR3 bases: TGTGCCAGCAGTCCTAGCGGGAGCGGAACAGATACGCAGTATTTT. It codes for CASSPSGSGTDTQYF. This chain joins TRBV2 and TRBJ2-3, with 10 bases aligning to TRBD2. Germline values: CDR1 SNHLY, CDR2 FYNNEI. The CDR3 has 15 residues. J gave up 3 bases and V 5 bases, and 5 bases lay outside the gene matches.

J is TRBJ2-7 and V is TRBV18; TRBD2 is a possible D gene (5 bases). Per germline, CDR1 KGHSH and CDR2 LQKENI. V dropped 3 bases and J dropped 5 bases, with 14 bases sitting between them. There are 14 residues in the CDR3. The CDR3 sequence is CASSPEAGFHEQYF. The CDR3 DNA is TGTGCCAGCTCACCCGAGGCGGGCTTCCACGAGCAGTACTTC.

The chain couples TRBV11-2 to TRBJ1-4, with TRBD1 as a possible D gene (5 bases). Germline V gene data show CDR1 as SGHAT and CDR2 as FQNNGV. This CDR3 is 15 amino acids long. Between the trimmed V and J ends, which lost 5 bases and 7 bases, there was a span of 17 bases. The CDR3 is CASSPLGGVTEKLFF. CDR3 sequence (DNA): TGTGCCAGCAGCCCCCTAGGAGGGGTCACTGAAAAACTGTTTTTT.

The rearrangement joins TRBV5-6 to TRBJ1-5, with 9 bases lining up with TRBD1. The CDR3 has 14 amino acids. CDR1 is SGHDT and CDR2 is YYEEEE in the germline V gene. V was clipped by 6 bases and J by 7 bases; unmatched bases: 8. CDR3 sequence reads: CASTLQGAHQPQHF. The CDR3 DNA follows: TGTGCCAGCACACTACAGGGGGCTCACCAGCCCCAGCATTTT.

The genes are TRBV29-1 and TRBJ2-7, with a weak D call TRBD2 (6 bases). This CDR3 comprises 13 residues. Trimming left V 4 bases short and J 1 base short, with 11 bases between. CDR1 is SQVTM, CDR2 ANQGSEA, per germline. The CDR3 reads CSVARESSYEQYF. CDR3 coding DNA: TGCAGCGTTGCCCGGGAGAGTTCCTACGAGCAGTACTTC.

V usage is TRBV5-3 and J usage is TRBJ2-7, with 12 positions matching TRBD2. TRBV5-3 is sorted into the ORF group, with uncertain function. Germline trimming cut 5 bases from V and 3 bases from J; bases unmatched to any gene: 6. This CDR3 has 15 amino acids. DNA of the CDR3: TGTGCCAGAAGTCCTAGCGGGGGGGCCTTCTACGAGCAGTACTTC. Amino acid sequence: CARSPSGGAFYEQYF.

This chain's CDR3 is CASSPSAWGGRNEQYF. As DNA, the CDR3 is TGTGCCAGCAGCCCATCCGCTTGGGGGGGTCGGAACGAGCAGTACTTC. This chain links TRBV7-3 with TRBJ2-7; 7 positions match TRBD2. From germline, CDR1 is SGHTA and CDR2 FQGTGA. CDR3 length: 16 residues. V lost 5 bases and J lost 5; bases outside the gene matches: 15. Together with reference TRBV7-3 and TRBJ2-7, the CDR3 gives the full variable domain: GAGVSQTPSNKVTEKGKYVELRCDPISGHTALYWYRQSLGQGPEFLIYFQGTGAADDSGLPNDRFFAVRPEGSVSTLKIQRTERGDSAVYLCASSPSAWGGRNEQYFGPGTRLTVT.

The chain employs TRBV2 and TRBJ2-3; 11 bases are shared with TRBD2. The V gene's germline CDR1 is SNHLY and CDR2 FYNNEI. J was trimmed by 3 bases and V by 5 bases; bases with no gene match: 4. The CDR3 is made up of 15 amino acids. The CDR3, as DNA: TGTGCCAGCAGTCCGCCTAGCGGGGGGACAGATACGCAGTATTTT. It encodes CASSPPSGGTDTQYF.

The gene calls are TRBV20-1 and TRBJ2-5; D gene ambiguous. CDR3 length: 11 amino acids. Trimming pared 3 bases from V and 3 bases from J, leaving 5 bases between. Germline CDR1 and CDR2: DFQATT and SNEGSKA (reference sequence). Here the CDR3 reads CSASYKETQYF. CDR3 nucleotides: TGCAGTGCTAGTTACAAAGAGACCCAGTACTTC.

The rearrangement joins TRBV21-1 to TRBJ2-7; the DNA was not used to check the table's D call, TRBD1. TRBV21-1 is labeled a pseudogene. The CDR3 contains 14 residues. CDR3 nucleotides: TGTGCCAGCAAAAGGGACAGGGGTTTTGGCGAGCAGTACTTC. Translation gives CASKRDRGFGEQYF.

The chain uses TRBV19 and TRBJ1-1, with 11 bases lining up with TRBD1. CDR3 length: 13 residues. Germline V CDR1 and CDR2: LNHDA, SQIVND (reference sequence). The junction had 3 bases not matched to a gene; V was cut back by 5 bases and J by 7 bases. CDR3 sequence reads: CASSPGTGGEAFF. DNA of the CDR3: TGTGCCAGTAGTCCCGGGACAGGGGGTGAAGCTTTCTTT.

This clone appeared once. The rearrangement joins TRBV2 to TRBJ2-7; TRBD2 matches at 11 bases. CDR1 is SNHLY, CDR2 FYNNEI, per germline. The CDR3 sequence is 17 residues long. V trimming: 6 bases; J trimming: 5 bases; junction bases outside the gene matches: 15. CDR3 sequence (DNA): TGTGCCAGCAGCCGCCTGCCCCACCGACTAGCGGGGAACGAGCAGTACTTC. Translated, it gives CASSRLPHRLAGNEQYF. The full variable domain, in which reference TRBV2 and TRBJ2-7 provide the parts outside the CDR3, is EPEVTQTPSHQVTQMGQEVILRCVPISNHLYFYWYRQILGQKVEFLVSFYNNEISEKSEIFDDQFSVERPDGSNFTLKIRSTKLEDSAMYFCASSRLPHRLAGNEQYFGPGTRLTVT.

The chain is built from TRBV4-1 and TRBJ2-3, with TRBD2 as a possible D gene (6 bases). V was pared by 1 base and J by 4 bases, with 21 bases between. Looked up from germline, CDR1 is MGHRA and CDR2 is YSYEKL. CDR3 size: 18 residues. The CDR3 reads CASSQVTEGPIIPDTQYF. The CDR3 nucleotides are TGCGCCAGCAGCCAAGTGACGGAGGGACCCATTATTCCAGATACGCAGTATTTT.

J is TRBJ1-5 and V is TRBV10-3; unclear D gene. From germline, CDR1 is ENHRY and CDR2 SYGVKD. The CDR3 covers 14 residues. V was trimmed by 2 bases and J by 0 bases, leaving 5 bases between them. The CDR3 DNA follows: TGTGCCATCAGTGAGGAGGATAGCAATCAGCCCCAGCATTTT. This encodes CAISEEDSNQPQHF.

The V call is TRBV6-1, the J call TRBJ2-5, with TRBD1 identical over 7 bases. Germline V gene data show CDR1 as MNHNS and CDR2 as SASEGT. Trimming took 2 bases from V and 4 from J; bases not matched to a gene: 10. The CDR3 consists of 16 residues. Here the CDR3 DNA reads TGTGCCAGCAGTGAAATCAAGGGGGCGCTAGGAGAGACCCAGTACTTC. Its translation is CASSEIKGALGETQYF.